A selection of T cell receptor beta chains follows, all from one sample in a study of blood T cell repertoires in COVID-19. TCRdb's copy holds only in-frame clones and misses some; the assay was immunoSEQ multiplex PCR. The sample includes around 260,000 clones, around 90% of them seen just once. The sequencing sample was made of peripheral blood. The source is a man aged 55 to 70 who had recovered from COVID-19. CDR3s include the opening cysteine and the closing phenylalanine or tryptophan. A D gene is named only where the DNA matches it firmly. The size of a clone is reported for some rows only, either as once, few or many, or as a class for expanded clones.

D: TRBD2; V: TRBV9; J: TRBJ2-1; size: .; DNA: TGTGCCAGCAGCCCCTCACCGGGACTAGCGGGGGGGGCCCCCTACAATGAGCAGTTCTTC; CDR3: CASSPSPGLAGGAPYNEQFF
D: .; V: TRBV10-3; J: TRBJ1-5; size: .; DNA: TGTGCCATCAGTGACGTCATACTGATTAGCAATCAGCCCCAGCATTTT; CDR3: CAISDVILISNQPQHF
D: .; V: TRBV1; J: TRBJ1-6; size: few; DNA: TGCACCAGCAGCCAAGATACAGGGGTTAGGAATTCACCCCTCCACTTT; CDR3: CTSSQDTGVRNSPLHF
D: .; V: TRBV21-1; J: TRBJ2-7; size: .; DNA: TGTGCCAGCAGCAAAAGGGACAGGGAGCCACCCTACGAGCAGTACTTC; CDR3: CASSKRDREPPYEQYF
D: .; V: TRBV6-1; J: TRBJ2-1; size: few; DNA: TGTGCCAGCAGTGACCAGGACAGCCGCAATGAGCAGTTCTTC; CDR3: CASSDQDSRNEQFF
D: .; V: TRBV7-8; J: TRBJ2-1; size: .; DNA: TGTGCCAGCACCGAGTTGGGGGGGCAATCGTATGAGCAGTTCTTC; CDR3: CASTELGGQSYEQFF
D: .; V: TRBV5-1; J: TRBJ1-2; size: .; DNA: TGCGCCAGCAGCTTGGGACAGTACTATGGCTACACCTTC; CDR3: CASSLGQYYGYTF
D: TRBD1; V: TRBV19; J: TRBJ1-1; size: .; DNA: TGTGCCAGTAGTAGAGGGACAGGGAGCTGGTTGAACACTGAAGCTTTCTTT; CDR3: CASSRGTGSWLNTEAFF
D: TRBD2; V: TRBV7-8; J: TRBJ2-7; size: once; DNA: TGTGCCAGCAGCTTAGCGTGGACTAGCAGTTACGAGCAGTACTTC; CDR3: CASSLAWTSSYEQYF
D: TRBD2; V: TRBV10-3; J: TRBJ2-3; size: .; DNA: TGTGCCATCAGTGGCGGGGGGGCAGATACGCAGTATTTT; CDR3: CAISGGGADTQYF
D: .; V: TRBV7-8; J: TRBJ1-1; size: .; DNA: TGTGCCAGCAGCTTAGCGAGGGGGTTGGGGACTGAAGCTTTCTTT; CDR3: CASSLARGLGTEAFF
D: .; V: TRBV30; J: TRBJ1-5; size: .; DNA: TGTGCCTGGAGTGGCGGGGGGAATCAGCCCCAGCATTTT; CDR3: CAWSGGGNQPQHF
D: TRBD1; V: TRBV4-1; J: TRBJ2-3; size: .; DNA: TGCGCCAGCAGCCAAGATTCGGGTAAGGGACAGGGTGCAGATACGCAGTATTTT; CDR3: CASSQDSGKGQGADTQYF
D: .; V: TRBV18; J: TRBJ1-3; size: once; DNA: TGTGCCAGCTCACCACACCAAAGGGGCGATGGAAACACCATATATTTT; CDR3: CASSPHQRGDGNTIYF
D: .; V: TRBV16; J: TRBJ2-5; size: .; DNA: TGTGCCAGCAGCCCTCGGGGGAGTGGAGAGACCCAGTACTTC; CDR3: CASSPRGSGETQYF
D: TRBD2; V: TRBV5-6; J: TRBJ2-3; size: .; DNA: TGTGCCAGCAGCTTGACCAGCGGGGTATACACAGATACGCAGTATTTT; CDR3: CASSLTSGVYTDTQYF
D: TRBD1; V: TRBV7-2; J: TRBJ1-5; size: .; DNA: TGTGCCAGCAGCCCCGACAGGGTCTCTCAGCCCCAGCATTTT; CDR3: CASSPDRVSQPQHF
D: .; V: TRBV9; J: TRBJ1-4; size: .; DNA: TGTGCCAGCAGCGCCCGACATCTTAGTGAAAAACTGTTTTTT; CDR3: CASSARHLSEKLFF
D: .; V: TRBV27; J: TRBJ2-5; size: .; DNA: TGTGCCAGCAGTTTGACAGCCGACCAAGAGACCCAGTACTTC; CDR3: CASSLTADQETQYF
D: TRBD2; V: TRBV3-1/TRBV3-2; J: TRBJ2-5; size: .; DNA: TGTGCCAGCAGCCAAGACCCCCTAGCGGGGTTCGGGGGGACCCAGTACTTC; CDR3: CASSQDPLAGFGGTQYF
D: TRBD1; V: TRBV2; J: TRBJ2-7; size: .; DNA: TGTGCCTCCTTGCTCCGGGACAGGGTCCACGAGCAGTACTTC; CDR3: CASLLRDRVHEQYF
D: .; V: TRBV6-6; J: TRBJ1-5; size: .; DNA: TGTGCCAGCAGTCAAATGAGACAGTTTAATAGCAATCAGCCCCAGCATTTT; CDR3: CASSQMRQFNSNQPQHF
D: .; V: TRBV11-2; J: TRBJ2-7; size: .; DNA: TGTGCCAGCAGCCCGATTCGCGGGCTCTACGAGCAGTACTTC; CDR3: CASSPIRGLYEQYF
D: .; V: TRBV7-9; J: TRBJ1-2; size: once; DNA: TGTGCCAGCAGCCCAAGCGGGGGCATTGGCTACACCTTC; CDR3: CASSPSGGIGYTF
D: .; V: TRBV5-1; J: TRBJ1-6; size: .; DNA: TGCGCCAGCAGCCTGGACGGTAATTCACCCCTCCACTTT; CDR3: CASSLDGNSPLHF
D: TRBD2; V: TRBV10-1; J: TRBJ2-4; size: .; DNA: TGCGCCAGCAGTGATAATCGGGCGGGGGTTTCGGGAAACATTCAGTACTTC; CDR3: CASSDNRAGVSGNIQYF
D: .; V: TRBV12-3/TRBV12-4; J: TRBJ1-4; size: .; DNA: TGTGCCAGCAGGCTTCCGGGGGAAAAACTGTTTTTT; CDR3: CASRLPGEKLFF
D: TRBD1; V: TRBV27; J: TRBJ2-7; size: .; DNA: TGTGCCAGCAGTTCCTACAGGGGTCAGACTACTAAATACTTC; CDR3: CASSSYRGQTTKYF
D: TRBD1; V: TRBV7-9; J: TRBJ1-4; size: .; DNA: TGTGCCAGCAGCTTTGCGGGACAGGGGAAGGGTGAAAAACTGTTTTTT; CDR3: CASSFAGQGKGEKLFF
D: .; V: TRBV4-2; J: TRBJ1-1; size: .; DNA: TGTGCCAGCAGCCGATACGACAGGAACACTGAAGCTTTCTTT; CDR3: CASSRYDRNTEAFF
D: TRBD1; V: TRBV19; J: TRBJ2-1; size: .; DNA: TGTGCCAGTAGTCCTAGACAGGGGGCTAACAATGAGCAGTTCTTC; CDR3: CASSPRQGANNEQFF
D: .; V: TRBV3-1/TRBV3-2; J: TRBJ1-1; size: .; DNA: TGTGCCAGCAGCCTAAATGAACGGGGGGCCGAAGCTTTCTTT; CDR3: CASSLNERGAEAFF
D: TRBD1; V: TRBV4-2; J: TRBJ1-2; size: few; DNA: TGTGCCAGCAGCCAAAATCCCGGGACAGGGGGCTACTATGGCTACACCTTC; CDR3: CASSQNPGTGGYYGYTF
D: TRBD1; V: TRBV29-1; J: TRBJ2-5; size: .; DNA: TGCAGCGGCCGGGACAGGTTAGCCCAAGAGACCCAGTACTTC; CDR3: CSGRDRLAQETQYF
D: TRBD1; V: TRBV18; J: TRBJ1-4; size: .; DNA: TGTGCCAGCTCACCGACGCCTTTCCGGACAGGGGATGAAAAACTGTTTTTT; CDR3: CASSPTPFRTGDEKLFF
D: .; V: TRBV18; J: TRBJ1-4; size: .; DNA: TGTGCCAGCTCATCAGCGACCCGCACAGGGACGTCTAATGAAAAACTGTTTTTT; CDR3: CASSSATRTGTSNEKLFF
D: .; V: TRBV7-2; J: TRBJ1-3; size: .; DNA: TGTGCCAGCAGCTTTTTAAGAGCCGACTCTGGAAACACCATATATTTT; CDR3: CASSFLRADSGNTIYF
D: TRBD1; V: TRBV7-9; J: TRBJ1-5; size: .; DNA: TGTGCCAGCAGCCAGGCGGGACAGGGAGGTCAGCCCCAGCATTTT; CDR3: CASSQAGQGGQPQHF
D: .; V: TRBV6-2/TRBV6-3; J: TRBJ1-4; size: .; DNA: TGTGCCAGCAGTCCCCGTGGCGAAAAACTGTTTTTT; CDR3: CASSPRGEKLFF
D: TRBD2; V: TRBV6-5; J: TRBJ2-1; size: .; DNA: TGTGCCAGCAGTTACGGGTCGGGGGGATCTGAGCAGTTCTTC; CDR3: CASSYGSGGSEQFF
D: TRBD1; V: TRBV11-2; J: TRBJ1-2; size: few; DNA: TGTGCCAGCAGCTTAGGGACAGGGATTTCGGGCTACACCTTC; CDR3: CASSLGTGISGYTF